Below are 14 T cell receptor beta chains sequenced from a single sample in a study of beta chain features in type 1 diabetes. Of the isolated RNA, all was reverse transcribed, and so the sequenced material was expressed TCRB transcripts. This table comes from immunoSEQ multiplex PCR, and its TCRdb copy is limited to in-frame clones, with some not included. The sample shows approximately 340,000 clones, around 16% of them seen only once. What was sequenced was naive CD4+ T cells from blood. Receptors originate from a woman younger than 30 in good health.

V usage is TRBV29-1 and J usage is TRBJ2-1; D unresolved. Trimming cost V 3 bases and J 7 bases, with 7 bases left between them. There are 11 residues in the CDR3. CDR1 SQVTM and CDR2 ANQGSEA come from the germline V gene. This CDR3 reads CSVDGSNEQFF. The DNA of the CDR3 is TGCAGCGTTGACGGGTCGAATGAGCAGTTCTTC.

This chain links TRBV30 with TRBJ2-7, with 7 bases aligning to TRBD1. Trimming took 2 bases from V and 0 from J; bases not matched to a gene: 1. The CDR3 sequence is 13 residues long. Germline assignment: CDR1 GTSNPN and CDR2 SVGIG (reference sequence). CDR3 in amino acids: CAWSTGDSYEQYF. The CDR3, as DNA: TGTGCCTGGAGTACAGGGGACTCCTACGAGCAGTACTTC.

There are a few counts of this clone. The chain has TRBV7-9 and TRBJ1-3, with D uncertain. V lost 2 bases and J lost 0, with 5 bases in between. The CDR3 has 14 amino acids. In germline, CDR1 is SEHNR, CDR2 FQNEAQ (reference sequence). CDR3: CASSLQVSGNTIYF. The CDR3 DNA follows: TGTGCCAGCAGCTTACAGGTCTCTGGAAACACCATATATTTT.

This clone has more than one count but fewer than ten. The chain uses TRBV11-2 and TRBJ1-3; possibly TRBD1 for D (5 bases). The CDR3 consists of 15 residues. V gave up 6 bases and J gave up 0 bases, with 12 bases separating them. Germline loops: CDR1 SGHAT, CDR2 FQNNGV. CDR3 DNA sequence: TGTGCCAGCAGACTTATTAGGGGCTCTGGAAACACCATATATTTT. It specifies CASRLIRGSGNTIYF. The full variable domain, its missing parts supplied by reference TRBV11-2 and TRBJ1-3, is EAGVAQSPRYKIIEKRQSVAFWCNPISGHATLYWYQQILGQGPKLLIQFQNNGVVDDSQLPKDRFSAERLKGVDSTLKIQPAKLEDSAVYLCASRLIRGSGNTIYFGEGSWLTVV.

This clone occurred a few times. The chain uses TRBV29-1 and TRBJ2-2, with 12 positions matching TRBD2. The CDR3 runs 16 residues. Germline V gives CDR1 SQVTM, CDR2 ANQGSEA. Trimming cost V 4 bases and J 1 base; bases outside gene matches: 4. The chain's CDR3 is CSVAEGLAGNTGELFF. The CDR3 DNA follows: TGCAGCGTTGCCGAGGGACTAGCGGGGAACACCGGGGAGCTGTTTTTT.

This clone was seen a handful of times. CDR3 DNA: TGTGCCAGCAAAGCGGGACAGGGGACCTACGAGCAGTACTTC. Its protein is CASKAGQGTYEQYF. The chain is built from TRBV10-3 and TRBJ2-7; 10 bases align to TRBD1. The ends lost 10 bases at V and 2 bases at J; junction bases unmatched: 8. From germline, CDR1 is ENHRY and CDR2 SYGVKD. CDR3 length: 14 residues.

V gene TRBV7-9 combines with J gene TRBJ1-2; D uncertain. Trimming stripped 5 bases from V and 8 bases from J, with 21 bases between. The germline V gene encodes CDR1 SEHNR and CDR2 FQNEAQ (reference sequence). The CDR3 extends over 15 amino acids. The CDR3 DNA sequence: TGTGCCAGCAGCCCAATCGGCCAGGAGGCTTCCGGCTACACCTTC. Translation: CASSPIGQEASGYTF.

This clone showed up just a few times. V gene TRBV7-2 combines with J gene TRBJ2-2, with 7 bases aligning to TRBD2. Germline V gene lookup returns CDR1 SGHTA and CDR2 FQGNSA. The CDR3 is 14 amino acids. J was trimmed by 5 bases and V by 1 base; bases with no gene match: 1. This CDR3 reads CASSLVGGTGELFF. CDR3 coding DNA: TGTGCCAGCAGCTTAGTGGGGGGGACCGGGGAGCTGTTTTTT.

This clone has more than one count but fewer than ten. This chain links TRBV19 with TRBJ1-5, with TRBD1 identical over 8 bases. V was clipped by 6 bases and J by 5 bases; unmatched bases: 3. Germline CDR1 reads LNHDA; CDR2 reads SQIVND (reference sequence). This CDR3 region has 13 residues. The DNA of the CDR3 is TGTGCCAGTAGAAGGACAGGGCATCAGCCCCAGCATTTT. Encoded protein: CASRRTGHQPQHF.

This clone came up a few times. V usage is TRBV11-3 and J usage is TRBJ2-1, with D perhaps matching TRBD1 (6 bases). CDR3 length equals 15 residues. Deletions cut 8 bases from V and 9 bases from J, with 23 bases between. Germline V gives CDR1 SGHNT, CDR2 YENEEA. CDR3 protein: CASSIGASVRGEQFF. The CDR3 DNA reads as TGTGCCAGCTCCATAGGGGCGTCCGTCAGGGGTGAGCAGTTCTTC. Full variable domain (remainder filled in from reference TRBV11-3 and TRBJ2-1): EAGVVQSPRYKIIEKKQPVAFWCNPISGHNTLYWYLQNLGQGPELLIRYENEEAVDDSQLPKDRFSAERLKGVDSTLKIQPAELGDSAVYLCASSIGASVRGEQFFGPGTRLTVL.

This clone was observed a few times. This chain links TRBV30 with TRBJ1-1; 9 bases are shared with TRBD1. From germline, CDR1 is GTSNPN and CDR2 SVGIG (reference sequence). The J segment lost 5 bases and the V segment lost 1 base, leaving 11 bases of the junction unmatched. The CDR3 loop spans 16 amino acids. As DNA, the CDR3 is TGTGCCTGGAGTGCCCCTGGACAGGGGAAGGGGACTGAAGCTTTCTTT. It codes for CAWSAPGQGKGTEAFF.

This clone came up a few times. V is TRBV7-3 and J is TRBJ2-4; 7 nucleotides line up with TRBD1. The V gene end was trimmed by 5 bases and the J gene end by 5 bases; junction bases not matched to a gene: 12. CDR1 is SGHTA and CDR2 is FQGTGA in the germline V gene. The CDR3 extends over 16 amino acids. The CDR3 nucleotides read TGTGCCAGCAGCCCCTTTCGACAGGGTGGCGAAAACATTCAGTACTTC. This gives the protein CASSPFRQGGENIQYF.

This clone was detected a few times. The V and J genes are TRBV6-5 and TRBJ2-5; 8 bases are shared with TRBD1. Trimming cost V 4 bases and J 6 bases; bases outside gene matches: 7. This CDR3 is built from 14 residues. Germline CDR1 and CDR2: MNHEY and SVGAGI. The CDR3 here is CASSSPGQGKTQYF. In nucleotides, the CDR3 is TGTGCCAGCAGTTCCCCTGGACAGGGAAAGACCCAGTACTTC.

This clone was counted between two and nine times. This sequence joins TRBV5-1 and TRBJ2-5; 9 bases line up with TRBD1. After removal of 4 bases from V and 0 bases from J, the junction contained 1 base not matched to a gene. CDR1 and CDR2 from the germline V gene are SGHRS and YFSETQ. The CDR3 totals 14 residues. The CDR3 nucleotides are TGCGCCAGCAGCGGACAGGGGCACCAAGAGACCCAGTACTTC. Translated: CASSGQGHQETQYF.